This TCR beta chain was recovered during a study of preoperative IRX-2 immunotherapy in early breast cancer. Indicated treatment: preoperative locoregional IRX-2 cytokine immunotherapy. Samples came from a phase Ib trial of preoperative locoregional IRX-2 cytokine immunotherapy. The length of the CDR3 is 15 residues. Between the trimmed V and J ends, which lost 3 bases and 1 base, there was a span of 12 bases. CDR1 and CDR2 from the germline V gene are WNHNN and SYGVQD (reference sequence). Clones were read by immunoSEQ multiplex PCR, and TCRdb kept only the in-frame ones, dropping some. The table shows 20,000 to 30,000 clones, with over 75% occurring only once.

This TCR derives from a human donor with breast cancer. Sequenced material: tumor tissue, taken after IRX-2 immunotherapy. The V and J genes are TRBV10-1 and TRBJ2-5; perhaps TRBD2 as D (7 bases). CDR3 residues: CASSDGGGGQETQYF. CDR3 sequence (DNA): TGCGCCAGCAGTGACGGCGGGGGCGGCCAAGAGACCCAGTACTTC.